This passage covers 19 T cell receptor beta chains from one sample sequenced in a study of blood T cell repertoires in COVID-19. The method was immunoSEQ multiplex PCR; TCRdb's version includes in-frame clones alone and lacks a portion of them. The sample records roughly 130,000 clones, about four fifths being singletons. The sample taken for sequencing was peripheral blood. These receptors were collected from a woman younger than 45 who had recovered from COVID-19.

The rearrangement uses TRBV11-2 and TRBJ2-5, with 7 bases identical to TRBD1. The V gene's germline CDR1 is SGHAT and CDR2 FQNNGV. CDR3 length equals 15 residues. The trim removed 3 bases at V and 2 bases at J, leaving 6 bases unmatched. CDR3 DNA: TGTGCCAGCAGCTTGACAGGGAATAAACAAGAGACCCAGTACTTC. It codes for CASSLTGNKQETQYF.

The chain has TRBV6-5 and TRBJ2-1; 9 nucleotides agree with TRBD1. The germline V gene encodes CDR1 MNHEY and CDR2 SVGAGI. Trimming at V came to 6 bases and at J to 8 bases, leaving 8 bases not matched to a gene. The CDR3 covers 14 residues. Here the CDR3 reads CASSPDRGVHEQFF. The DNA for the CDR3 is TGTGCCAGCAGCCCGGACAGGGGAGTCCATGAGCAGTTCTTC.

The rearrangement uses TRBV7-9 and TRBJ2-2, with 9 bases that match TRBD1. The CDR3 is made up of 19 amino acids. Per germline, CDR1 SEHNR and CDR2 FQNEAQ (reference sequence). Trimming took 7 bases from V and 4 from J; bases not matched to a gene: 19. CDR3 in amino acids: CASMEEGTGIYWGTGELFF. The DNA of the CDR3 is TGTGCCAGCATGGAAGAAGGGACAGGGATTTATTGGGGCACCGGGGAGCTGTTTTTT.

This chain links TRBV29-1 with TRBJ2-5, with D possibly being TRBD1 (5 bases). Germline lookup yields CDR1 SQVTM and CDR2 ANQGSEA. The CDR3 covers 12 residues. Deletions cut 6 bases from V and 4 bases from J, with 12 bases between. CDR3 loop: CSVEAGSETQYF. DNA of the CDR3: TGCAGCGTCGAGGCAGGGTCAGAGACCCAGTACTTC.

The rearrangement joins TRBV29-1 to TRBJ2-7; D perhaps matches TRBD2 (6 bases). V lost 5 bases to trimming and J lost 3 bases, with 14 bases between them. This CDR3 region has 13 residues. The germline V gene has CDR1 SQVTM and CDR2 ANQGSEA. The CDR3 bases are TGCAGCGTTCAACTTCGGGACTTCTACGAGCAGTACTTC. Protein sequence: CSVQLRDFYEQYF.

V usage is TRBV7-9 and J usage is TRBJ2-7; tentative D call: TRBD2 (6 bases). Germline CDR1 reads SEHNR; CDR2 reads FQNEAQ (reference sequence). Deletions cut 4 bases from V and 5 bases from J, with 24 bases between. The CDR3 sequence is 17 residues long. CDR3 amino acids: CASSYPQGGDQKNEQYF. CDR3 sequence (DNA): TGTGCCAGCAGCTATCCCCAGGGCGGGGATCAGAAAAACGAGCAGTACTTC.

This chain connects TRBV27 to TRBJ2-1, with TRBD2 as a possible D gene (6 bases). The CDR3 length is 20 residues. Deletions cut 3 bases from V and 0 bases from J, with 24 bases between. From germline, CDR1 is MNHEY and CDR2 SMNVEV (reference sequence). The CDR3 bases are TGTGCCAGCAGTTTTCTCACCCCTCGCATCGGGAGTAGCTCCTACAATGAGCAGTTCTTC. Its translation is CASSFLTPRIGSSSYNEQFF.

The chain has TRBV5-6 and TRBJ2-5; D is possibly TRBD1 (6 bases). The germline V and J ends were trimmed by 4 bases and 4 bases, with 17 bases remaining between them. CDR3 length equals 15 residues. Germline V gene data show CDR1 as SGHDT and CDR2 as YYEEEE. As DNA, the CDR3 is TGTGCCAGCAGCGCCCGCAGGGGCGGACTAGAGACCCAGTACTTC. Translating it yields CASSARRGGLETQYF.

The chain joins TRBV5-1 to TRBJ1-2; D is ambiguous. Germline V gene data show CDR1 as SGHRS and CDR2 as YFSETQ. The CDR3 has 13 amino acids. The germline V and J ends were trimmed by 2 bases and 3 bases, with 8 bases remaining between them. This chain's CDR3 is CASSLKGDYGYTF. As DNA, the CDR3 is TGCGCCAGCAGCTTAAAGGGAGACTATGGCTACACCTTC.

The genes are TRBV11-2 and TRBJ1-1, with D possibly TRBD1 on 6 matching bases. This CDR3 spans 14 amino acids. Trimming stripped 3 bases from V and 1 base from J, with 9 bases between. Germline V gene lookup returns CDR1 SGHAT and CDR2 FQNNGV. DNA for the CDR3: TGTGCCAGCAGCTTCGCAGGGGCGAACACTGAAGCTTTCTTT. It codes for CASSFAGANTEAFF.

This rearrangement joins TRBV19 to TRBJ2-3; 9 bases fit TRBD1. The V gene end was trimmed by 6 bases and the J gene end by 6 bases; junction bases not matched to a gene: 7. The CDR3 is 14 amino acids. The germline V gene has CDR1 LNHDA and CDR2 SQIVND (reference sequence). This chain's CDR3 is CASRTGGPSDTQYF. The CDR3 coding sequence is TGTGCCAGTAGAACAGGGGGCCCGTCGGATACGCAGTATTTT. The variable domain in full, with the rest retrieved from reference TRBV19 and TRBJ2-3, is DGGITQSPKYLFRKEGQNVTLSCEQNLNHDAMYWYRQDPGQGLRLIYYSQIVNDFQKGDIAEGYSVSREKKESFPLTVTSAQKNPTAFYLCASRTGGPSDTQYFGPGTRLTVL.

With regard to this clone: Within the sample, other DNA sequences also encode this same CDR3. As DNA, the CDR3 is TGTGCCAGCAGCGCGGGGGTCTCGAACACTGAAGCTTTCTTT. This codes for CASSAGVSNTEAFF. This rearrangement joins TRBV2 to TRBJ1-1, with D perhaps matching TRBD1 (5 bases). The V gene's germline CDR1 is SNHLY and CDR2 FYNNEI. V was clipped by 6 bases and J by 1 base, with 12 bases between them. This CDR3 comprises 14 residues.

The V gene is TRBV4-1, the J gene TRBJ2-5; tentatively, D is TRBD1 (5 bases). CDR3 length equals 16 residues. Germline V gene data show CDR1 as MGHRA and CDR2 as YSYEKL. V was clipped by 4 bases and J by 1 base, with 16 bases between them. In DNA form, the CDR3 reads TGCGCCAGCAGCCGCTCTTACAGGAGACCCCAAGAGACCCAGTACTTC. Its protein product is CASSRSYRRPQETQYF.

The rearrangement links TRBV29-1 to TRBJ2-7; TRBD2 matches 11 bases. V lost 3 bases and J lost 0; bases outside the gene matches: 7. CDR1 and CDR2 from the germline V gene are SQVTM and ANQGSEA. There are 16 residues in the CDR3. CDR3 residues: CSVEGMTSGNSYEQYF. In DNA, the CDR3 is TGCAGCGTTGAGGGCATGACTAGCGGGAACTCCTACGAGCAGTACTTC.

The chain couples TRBV5-6 to TRBJ2-2; 10 positions match TRBD1. Trimming took 3 bases from V and 6 from J; bases not matched to a gene: 2. CDR3 size: 14 residues. The germline V gene has CDR1 SGHDT and CDR2 YYEEEE. CDR3 coding DNA: TGTGCCAGCAGCTCCGGACAGGGGGCCGGGGAGCTGTTTTTT. It is translated as CASSSGQGAGELFF. The whole variable domain, remainder taken from reference TRBV5-6 and TRBJ2-2, is DAGVTQSPTHLIKTRGQQVTLRCSPKSGHDTVSWYQQALGQGPQFIFQYYEEEERQRGNFPDRFSGHQFPNYSSELNVNALLLGDSALYLCASSSGQGAGELFFGEGSRLTVL.

This chain connects TRBV10-3 to TRBJ2-6; TRBD1 agrees at 7 bases. The V gene's germline CDR1 is ENHRY and CDR2 SYGVKD. The CDR3 is 16 residues long. V gave up 6 bases and J gave up 0 bases; unmatched junction bases: 5. CDR3 region: CAISPGQSSGANVLTF. In DNA, the CDR3 is TGTGCCATCAGCCCGGGACAGAGCTCTGGGGCCAACGTCCTGACTTTC.

The J gene is TRBJ1-1, the V gene TRBV11-2, with D unclear. The CDR3 length is 16 residues. Trimming stripped 2 bases from V and 4 bases from J, with 17 bases between. Per the germline V gene, CDR1 is SGHAT and CDR2 is FQNNGV. In DNA form, the CDR3 reads TGTGCCAGCAGCTTATTCTACGTCGACGGAGGCACTGAAGCTTTCTTT. Its translation is CASSLFYVDGGTEAFF.

The chain carries TRBV7-2 and TRBJ2-3; maybe TRBD1 (5 bases). Per germline, CDR1 SGHTA and CDR2 FQGNSA. The CDR3 consists of 17 residues. Trimming left V 4 bases short and J 3 bases short, with 20 bases between. CDR3 region: CASSYRRSRSVTDTQYF. CDR3 DNA: TGTGCCAGCAGCTACAGGCGTTCGCGGAGCGTGACAGATACGCAGTATTTT.

The rearrangement links TRBV6-5 to TRBJ1-2; maybe TRBD1 (5 bases). This CDR3 region has 15 residues. The ends were cut back, 0 bases at V and 7 bases at J, with 15 bases in the middle. From germline, CDR1 is MNHEY and CDR2 SVGAGI. The DNA for the CDR3 is TGTGCCAGCAGTTACTCCCCGGGCGGGGACCCTGGCTACACCTTC. It translates to CASSYSPGGDPGYTF.